The sequence of this TCR beta chain was determined in a study of blood T cell repertoires in COVID-19. Study-level background: The United States, Italy and Spain were the sources of the acute and convalescent COVID-19 samples.

In the study's own analysis: Reference gene primer amplification gave nucleated cell count estimates. Sequencing was performed with immunoSEQ multiplex PCR; in TCRdb, only in-frame clones are kept and a portion is missing. V and J calls and clone size are as listed in that table; D and trimming were resolved from the DNA. The table shows 45,000 to 65,000 clones, with more than 90% occurring only once. From germline, CDR1 is SEHNR and CDR2 FQNEAQ (reference sequence). The CDR3 has 16 residues. V lost 2 bases, J lost 5 bases, and 8 bases stayed unmatched. This sequence originates from a woman of 80 years or more with acute or convalescent COVID-19. Specimen: peripheral blood. V gene TRBV7-9 combines with J gene TRBJ2-3; 9 nucleotides align to TRBD2. CDR3 sequence (DNA): TGTGCCAGCAGCTTAATGGCGGGAGGGTCGTTAGATACGCAGTATTTT. Protein: CASSLMAGGSLDTQYF.